This T cell receptor beta chain was captured in a study of T cell repertoires in cytomegalovirus infection. Overall study context: Public TCR beta signatures marked donors with CMV infection and the matching HLA.

This clonotype was observed at least ten times. Its antigen remains unknown. TCRdb itself ran the reads through MiXCR, one entry per CDR3 protein. This sample has about 300,000 distinct CDR3 sequences, with approximately 10% found just once. The study's findings and limits: Clonotype analysis showed dominance of the ex vivo response by HLA-C-restricted CMV-specific TCR beta clonotypes. Cumulative public TCR beta family frequency identified CMV carriers with the relevant HLA.

The CDR3 is made up of 18 amino acids. Looked up from germline, CDR1 is LNHNV and CDR2 is YYDKDF (reference sequence). With 2 bases clipped from V and 1 base from J, the junction kept 13 bases outside the gene matches. The material sequenced was PBMCs. This receptor was taken from a human donor in good health (CMV status not recorded). Some clones in this sample may be carry-over from other donors' samples. The chain carries TRBV15 and TRBJ1-1; TRBD1 matches at 7 bases. CDR3: CATSRTPTGQPGNTEAFF. The CDR3 DNA is TGTGCCACCAGCAGAACCCCGACGGGACAGCCAGGGAACACTGAAGCTTTCTTT.